These 5 T cell receptor beta chains came from one sample sequenced in a study of CD8 T cells in ankylosing spondylitis. General study points: A motif of under ten highly homologous TCR beta variants was seen as apparently characteristic of ankylosing spondylitis blood.

Antigens of these TCRs are unknown. Each CDR3 protein gets one entry after TCRdb re-called the 5' RACE reads with MiXCR. The profile shows 800,000 to 900,000 distinct CDR3 sequences, approximately 10% of them singletons. The sample was blood, either unsorted or a sorted T cell fraction (not recorded which). These receptors came from a male donor with ankylosing spondylitis.

This clonotype has ten or more counts. This chain connects TRBV29-1 to TRBJ2-1; D might be TRBD1 (6 bases). V dropped 7 bases and J dropped 1 base, with 11 bases sitting between them. Germline values: CDR1 SQVTM, CDR2 ANQGSEA. This CDR3 spans 13 amino acids. The CDR3 protein is CSATGTSYNEQFF. For the CDR3, the DNA is TGCAGCGCCACAGGGACGTCCTACAATGAGCAGTTCTTC.

The gene calls are TRBV4-3 and TRBJ1-1; no firm D call. This CDR3 contains 16 residues. Germline V lookup: CDR1 LGHNA, CDR2 YSLEER. Trimming took 0 bases from V and 0 from J, leaving 11 bases between them. The CDR3 DNA sequence: TGCGCCAGCAGCCAAGACCGAGTCCGCTTGAACACTGAAGCTTTCTTT. This sequence encodes CASSQDRVRLNTEAFF.

This clonotype was observed a handful of times. The CDR3 protein is CASSQGYTGDFNQPQHF. The CDR3 DNA sequence: TGCGCCAGCAGCCAAGGCTATACAGGGGACTTCAATCAGCCCCAGCATTTT. The V gene is TRBV4-3, the J gene TRBJ1-5, with 7 bases fitting TRBD1. CDR1 is LGHNA and CDR2 is YSLEER in the germline V gene. Trimming removed 1 base from V and 3 bases from J; junction bases left unmatched: 9. The CDR3 runs 17 residues.

The chain recombines TRBV20-1 with TRBJ2-1, with 10 bases aligning to TRBD2. V shed 3 bases, J shed 3 bases, and the junction held 5 bases outside the gene matches. The germline CDR1 and CDR2 sequences are DFQATT and SNEGSKA (reference sequence). The CDR3 has 15 residues. CDR3 sequence reads: CSARVRTSGYNEQFF. CDR3 DNA sequence: TGCAGTGCTAGGGTTCGGACTAGCGGCTACAATGAGCAGTTCTTC.

This clonotype was counted only a few times. CDR3 coding DNA: TGCAGTGCTAGAAAGGACTATCAAAGCTCCTACAATGAGCAGTTCTTC. It is translated as CSARKDYQSSYNEQFF. This chain connects TRBV20-1 to TRBJ2-1; tentatively, D is TRBD2 (6 bases). Germline lookup yields CDR1 DFQATT and CDR2 SNEGSKA (reference sequence). The CDR3 contains 16 residues. Trimming took off 2 bases at V and 0 bases at J, with 14 bases between the two ends.